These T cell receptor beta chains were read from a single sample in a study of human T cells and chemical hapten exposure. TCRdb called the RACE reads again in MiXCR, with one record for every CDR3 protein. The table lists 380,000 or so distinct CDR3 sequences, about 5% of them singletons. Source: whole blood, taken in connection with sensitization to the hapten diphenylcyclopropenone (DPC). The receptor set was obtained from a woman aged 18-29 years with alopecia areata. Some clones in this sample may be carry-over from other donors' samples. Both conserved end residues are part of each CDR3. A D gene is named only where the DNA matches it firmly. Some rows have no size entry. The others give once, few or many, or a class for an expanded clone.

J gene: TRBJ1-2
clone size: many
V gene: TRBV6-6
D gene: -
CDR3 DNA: TGTGCCACCCGGGACTTAGCTAACTATGGCTACACCTTC
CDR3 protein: CATRDLANYGYTF

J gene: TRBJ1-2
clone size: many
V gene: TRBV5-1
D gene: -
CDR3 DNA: TGCGCCAGCAGCTTGTCCGCTAACTATGGCTACACCTTC
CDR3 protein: CASSLSANYGYTF

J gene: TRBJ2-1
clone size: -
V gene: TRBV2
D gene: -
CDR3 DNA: TGTGCCAGCAGTGCTCAGGTCAGCTCCTACAATGAGCAGTTCTTC
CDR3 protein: CASSAQVSSYNEQFF

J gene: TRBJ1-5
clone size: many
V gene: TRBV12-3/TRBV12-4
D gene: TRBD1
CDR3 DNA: TGTGCCAGCAGCGGGACAGGGGGCGGTCAGCCCCAGCATTTT
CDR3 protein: CASSGTGGGQPQHF

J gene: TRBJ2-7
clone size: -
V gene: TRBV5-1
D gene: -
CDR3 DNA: TGCGCCAGCAGCTCCGGCAGGTCGGGTTACGAGCAGTACTTC
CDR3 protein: CASSSGRSGYEQYF

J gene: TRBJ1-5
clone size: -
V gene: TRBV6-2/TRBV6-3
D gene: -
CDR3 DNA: TGTGCCAGCAGTAGCCGGATTCAGCCCCAGCATTTT
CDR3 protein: CASSSRIQPQHF

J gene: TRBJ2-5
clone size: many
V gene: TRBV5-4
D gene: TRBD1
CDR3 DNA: TGTGCCAGCAGCCGGACAGGGGGCGCCGAGACCCAGTACTTC
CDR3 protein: CASSRTGGAETQYF

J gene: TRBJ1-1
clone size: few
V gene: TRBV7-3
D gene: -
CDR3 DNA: TGTGCCAGCAGCTTACATAGGGTGCCGTACACTGAAGCTTTCTTT
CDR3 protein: CASSLHRVPYTEAFF

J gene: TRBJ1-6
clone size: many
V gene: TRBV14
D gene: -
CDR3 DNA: TGTGCCAGCAGCCAAGGTCGGGACCGAGGACCTAATTCACCCCTCCACTTT
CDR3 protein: CASSQGRDRGPNSPLHF

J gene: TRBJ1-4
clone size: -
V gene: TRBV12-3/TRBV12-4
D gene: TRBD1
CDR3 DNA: TGTGCCACACCTTTCCGGGACAGAATCAAACGCCACGAAAAACTGTTTTTT
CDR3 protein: CATPFRDRIKRHEKLFF

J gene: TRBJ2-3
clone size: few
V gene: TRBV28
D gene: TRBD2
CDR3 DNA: TGTGCAGTCGGGGGGGAGCCAGATACGCAGTATTTT
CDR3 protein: CAVGGEPDTQYF

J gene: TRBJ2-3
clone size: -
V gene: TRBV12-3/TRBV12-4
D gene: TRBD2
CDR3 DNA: TGTGCCAGCAGTCCGAGGGGTACGGGGGGGCTATCAAACACAGATACGCAGTATTTT
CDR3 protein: CASSPRGTGGLSNTDTQYF

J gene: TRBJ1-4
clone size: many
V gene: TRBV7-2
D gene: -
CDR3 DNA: TGTGCCAGCAGCCACAGGACGGTGGCTGAAAAACTGTTTTTT
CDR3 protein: CASSHRTVAEKLFF

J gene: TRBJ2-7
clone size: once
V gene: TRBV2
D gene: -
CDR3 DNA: TGTGCCAGCACCTTCCTCCAGGAGACCTACGAGCAGTACTTC
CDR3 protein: CASTFLQETYEQYF

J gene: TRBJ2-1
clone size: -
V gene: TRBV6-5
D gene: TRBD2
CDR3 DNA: TGTGCCAGCAGCCCGGGGGGAATCAATGAGCAGTTCTTC
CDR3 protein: CASSPGGINEQFF

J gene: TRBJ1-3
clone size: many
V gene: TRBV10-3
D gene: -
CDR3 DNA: TGTGCCATCAGTGAAAGGAGGACCATATCTGGAAACACCATATATTTT
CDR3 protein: CAISERRTISGNTIYF

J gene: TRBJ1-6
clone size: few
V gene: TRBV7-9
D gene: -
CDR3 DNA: TGTGCCAGCAGCCCGGGCCCCCAAGGCAATTCACCCCTCCACTTT
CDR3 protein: CASSPGPQGNSPLHF

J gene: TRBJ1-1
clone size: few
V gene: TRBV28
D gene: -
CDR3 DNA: TGTGCCAGCAGTCGGCAGTACACTGAAGCTTTCTTT
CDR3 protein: CASSRQYTEAFF

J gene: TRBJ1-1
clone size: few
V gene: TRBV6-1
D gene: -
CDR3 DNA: TGTGCCAGCAGTGTTGTTATAGGTTTTGAAGCTTTCTTT
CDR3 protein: CASSVVIGFEAFF

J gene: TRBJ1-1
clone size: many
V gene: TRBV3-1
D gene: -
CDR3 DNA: TGTGCCAGCAGCCAAGAGTCAGTAACGAACACTGAAGCTTTCTTT
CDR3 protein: CASSQESVTNTEAFF

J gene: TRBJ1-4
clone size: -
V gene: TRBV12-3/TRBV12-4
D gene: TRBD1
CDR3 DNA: TGTGCCAGCAGTGCGACAGGGGGGAGAGAAAAACTGTTTTTT
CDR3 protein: CASSATGGREKLFF

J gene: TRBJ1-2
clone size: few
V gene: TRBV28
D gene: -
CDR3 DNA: TGTGCCAGCAGTTTAGTCGAGGTTGCCAACTATGGCTACACCTTC
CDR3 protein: CASSLVEVANYGYTF

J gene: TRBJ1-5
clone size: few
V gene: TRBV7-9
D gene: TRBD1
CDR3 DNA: TGTGCCAGCAGTCCGGGGACAGGGTGCAATCAGCCCCAGCATTTT
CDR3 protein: CASSPGTGCNQPQHF

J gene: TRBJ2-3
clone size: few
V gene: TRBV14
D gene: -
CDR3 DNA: TGTGCCAGCAGCCCGTCCTATGGGGCAGATACGCAGTATTTT
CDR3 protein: CASSPSYGADTQYF

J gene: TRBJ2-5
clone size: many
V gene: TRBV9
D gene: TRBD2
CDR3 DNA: TGTGCCAGCAGCGTAGCTCCTAGCGGGGGCCAAGAGACCCAGTACTTC
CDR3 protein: CASSVAPSGGQETQYF

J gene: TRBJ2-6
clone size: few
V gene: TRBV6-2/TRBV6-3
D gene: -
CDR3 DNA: TGTGCCAGCAGTTACTCGAACTCTGGGGCCAACGTCCTGACTTTC
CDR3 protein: CASSYSNSGANVLTF

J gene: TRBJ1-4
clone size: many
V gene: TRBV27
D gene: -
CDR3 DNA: TGTGCCAGCAGTCCAGCCCCAACTAATGAAAAACTGTTTTTT
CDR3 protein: CASSPAPTNEKLFF

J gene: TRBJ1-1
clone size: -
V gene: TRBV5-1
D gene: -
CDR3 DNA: TGCGCCAGCAGCTTGGCGTCAGTAAACACTGAAGCTTTCTTT
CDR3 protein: CASSLASVNTEAFF

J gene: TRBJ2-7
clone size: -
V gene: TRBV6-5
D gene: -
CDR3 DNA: TGTGCCAGTCGGGGGGCCTCCTACGAGCAGTACTTC
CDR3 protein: CASRGASYEQYF

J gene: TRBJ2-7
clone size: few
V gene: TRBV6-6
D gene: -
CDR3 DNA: TGTGCCAGCAGTTACGGCGGGACAACAATTACCTACGAGCAGTACTTC
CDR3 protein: CASSYGGTTITYEQYF

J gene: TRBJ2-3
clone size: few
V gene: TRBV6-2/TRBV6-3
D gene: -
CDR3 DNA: TGTGCCAGCAGTGGAAACCGACAGTCTGACACAGATACGCAGTATTTT
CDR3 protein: CASSGNRQSDTDTQYF